This T cell receptor (beta chain) was profiled in a study of T cell repertoires and Cas9 in healthy adults (dated by TCRdb to the late 2010s). In terms of the full investigation: Within the CD4 and CD8 compartments, SpCas9-reactive T cells were assessed for multi-effector potency, cytotoxicity and lineage determination. This study looked at whether people already carry T cell immunity to the Streptococcus pyogenes Cas9 nuclease (SpCas9), the enzyme used in CRISPR gene editing. Study-level results and caveats: In vitro, the proliferation and function of SpCas9-reactive effector T cells were reported to be mitigated by SpCas9-reactive regulatory T cells.

Via the germline V gene, CDR1 is SGHTA and CDR2 FQGTGA. The CDR3, cysteine through phenylalanine, is 14 amino acids long. The read is trimmed to its CDR3 DNA, 42 bases read in frame from base 1. Trimming at the junction amounts to 2 bases on V and 8 bases on J, and the germline ends lie 10 bases apart. The method was the immunoSEQ multiplex PCR assay. TCRdb carries this immuneACCESS record with in-frame sequences only. Its versions omit some clonotypes, under half of them owing to an unresolved V gene in the studies checked, with the rest unexplained. Within this sample are 11,000 to 15,000 clones, with 80% to 90% of them counted one time only. Jointly, the top ten make up about 1.5% of the sample. Healthy humans served as the donors. This clone has just one count. This receptor's antigen is unknown. No quality values exist for individual bases; no much larger clone is one base distant.

The TCR sequence derives from a human donor in good health. The chain couples TRBV7-3 to TRBJ1-6; a tentative D call is TRBD1 (5 bases match). Sequenced input: Tregs (CD4+, CD25+, CD127-, CD137-, CD154-) from PBMCs; culture status not recorded. For the CDR3, the sequence is CASSLGGRDSPLHF. The DNA sequence is TGTGCCAGCAGCTTAGGGGGGAGGGATTCACCCCTCCACTTT.